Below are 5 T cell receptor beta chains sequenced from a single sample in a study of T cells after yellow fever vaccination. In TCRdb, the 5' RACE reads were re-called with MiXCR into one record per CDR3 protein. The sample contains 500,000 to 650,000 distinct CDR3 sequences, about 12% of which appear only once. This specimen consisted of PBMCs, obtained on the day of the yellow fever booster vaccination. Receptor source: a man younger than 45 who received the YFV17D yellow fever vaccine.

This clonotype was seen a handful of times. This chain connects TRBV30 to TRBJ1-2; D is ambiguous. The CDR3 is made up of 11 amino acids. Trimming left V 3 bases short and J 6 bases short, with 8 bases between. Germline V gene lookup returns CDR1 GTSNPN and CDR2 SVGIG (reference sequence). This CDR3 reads CAWRFVNGYTF. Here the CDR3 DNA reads TGTGCCTGGAGATTTGTCAATGGCTACACCTTC. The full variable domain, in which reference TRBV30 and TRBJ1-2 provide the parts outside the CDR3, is SQTIHQWPATLVQPVGSPLSLECTVEGTSNPNLYWYRQAAGRGLQLLFYSVGIGQISSEVPQNLSASRPQDRQFILSSKKLLLSDSGFYLCAWRFVNGYTFGSGTRLTVV.

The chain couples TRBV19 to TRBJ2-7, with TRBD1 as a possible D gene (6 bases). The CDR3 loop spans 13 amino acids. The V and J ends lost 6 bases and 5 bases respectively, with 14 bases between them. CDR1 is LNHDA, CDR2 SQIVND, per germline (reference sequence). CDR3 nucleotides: TGTGCCAGTAGGAAACAGGGTGAGGACGAGCAGTACTTC. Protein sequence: CASRKQGEDEQYF.

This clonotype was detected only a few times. CDR3 in amino acids: CASSSLRAGAAKNIQYF. CDR3 coding DNA: TGTGCCAGCAGCTCGCTACGGGCGGGGGCCGCCAAAAACATTCAGTACTTC. The J gene is TRBJ2-4, the V gene TRBV5-6; TRBD2 is a possible D gene (7 bases). V lost 3 bases to trimming and J lost 1 base, with 17 bases between them. Germline-derived CDR1 and CDR2 are SGHDT and YYEEEE. The CDR3 is made up of 17 amino acids.

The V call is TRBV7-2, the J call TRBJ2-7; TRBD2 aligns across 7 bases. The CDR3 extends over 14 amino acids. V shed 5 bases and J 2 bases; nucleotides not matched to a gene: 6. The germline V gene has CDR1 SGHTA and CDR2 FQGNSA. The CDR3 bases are TGTGCCAGCAGCCGCGCGGGAGACCCCTACGAGCAGTACTTC. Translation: CASSRAGDPYEQYF.

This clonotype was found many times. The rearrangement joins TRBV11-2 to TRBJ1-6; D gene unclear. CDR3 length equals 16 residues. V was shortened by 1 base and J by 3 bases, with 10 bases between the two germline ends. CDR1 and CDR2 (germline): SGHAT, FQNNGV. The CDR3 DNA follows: TGTGCCAGCAGCTTAGCTGCTACCTTCTATAATTCACCCCTCCACTTT. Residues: CASSLAATFYNSPLHF.